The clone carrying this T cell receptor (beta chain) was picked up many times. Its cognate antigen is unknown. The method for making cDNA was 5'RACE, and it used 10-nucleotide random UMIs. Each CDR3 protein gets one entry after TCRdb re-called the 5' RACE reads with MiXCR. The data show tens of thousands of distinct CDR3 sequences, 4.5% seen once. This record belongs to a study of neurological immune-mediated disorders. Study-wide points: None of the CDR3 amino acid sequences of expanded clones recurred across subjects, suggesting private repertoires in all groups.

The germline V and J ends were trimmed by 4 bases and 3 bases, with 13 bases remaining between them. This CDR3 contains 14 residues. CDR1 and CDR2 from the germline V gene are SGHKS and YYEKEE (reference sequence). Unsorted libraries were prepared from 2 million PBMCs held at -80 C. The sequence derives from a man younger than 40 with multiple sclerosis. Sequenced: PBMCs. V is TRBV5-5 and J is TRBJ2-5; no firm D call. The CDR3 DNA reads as TGTGCCAGCAGCCACCGGGTCCAGGAAGAGACCCAGTACTTC. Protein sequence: CASSHRVQEETQYF.